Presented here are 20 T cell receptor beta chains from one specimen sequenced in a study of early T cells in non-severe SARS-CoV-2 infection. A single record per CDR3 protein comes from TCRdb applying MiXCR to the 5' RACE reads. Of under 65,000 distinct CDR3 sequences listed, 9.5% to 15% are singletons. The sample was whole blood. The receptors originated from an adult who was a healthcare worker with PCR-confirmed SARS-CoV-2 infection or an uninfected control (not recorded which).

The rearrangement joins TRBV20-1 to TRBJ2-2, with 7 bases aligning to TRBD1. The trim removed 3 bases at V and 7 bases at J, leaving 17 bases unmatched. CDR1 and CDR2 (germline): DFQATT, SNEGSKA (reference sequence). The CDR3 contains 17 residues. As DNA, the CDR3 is TGCAGTGCTAGCCAGTCCGGGACAGATTATTGGGGCGGGGAGCTGTTTTTT. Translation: CSASQSGTDYWGGELFF.

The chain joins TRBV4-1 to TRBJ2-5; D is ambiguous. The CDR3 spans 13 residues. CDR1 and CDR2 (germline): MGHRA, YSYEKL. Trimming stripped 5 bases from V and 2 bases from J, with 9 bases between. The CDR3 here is CASSKASQETQYF. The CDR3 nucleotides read TGCGCCAGCAGCAAGGCAAGTCAAGAGACCCAGTACTTC.

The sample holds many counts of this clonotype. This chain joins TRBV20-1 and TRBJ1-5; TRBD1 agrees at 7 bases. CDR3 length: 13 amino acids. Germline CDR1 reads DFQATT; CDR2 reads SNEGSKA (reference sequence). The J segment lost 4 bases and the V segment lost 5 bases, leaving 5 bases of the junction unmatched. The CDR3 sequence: CSALRGRNQPQHF. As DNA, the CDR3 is TGCAGTGCTCTCAGGGGGAGGAATCAGCCCCAGCATTTT.

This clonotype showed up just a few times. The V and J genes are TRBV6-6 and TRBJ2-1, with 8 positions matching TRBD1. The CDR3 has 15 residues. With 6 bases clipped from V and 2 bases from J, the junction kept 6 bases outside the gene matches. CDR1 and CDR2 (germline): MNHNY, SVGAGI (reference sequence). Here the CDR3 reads CASRPPGQAYNEQFF. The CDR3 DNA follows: TGTGCCAGCAGGCCGCCGGGACAGGCCTACAATGAGCAGTTCTTC.

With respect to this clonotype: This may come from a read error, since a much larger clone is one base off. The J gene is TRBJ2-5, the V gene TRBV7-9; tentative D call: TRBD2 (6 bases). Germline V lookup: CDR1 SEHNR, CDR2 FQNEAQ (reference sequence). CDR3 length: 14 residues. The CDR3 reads CGSSLSTGVETQYF. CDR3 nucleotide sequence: TGTGGCAGCAGCTTAAGTACGGGGGTAGAGACCCAGTACTTC.

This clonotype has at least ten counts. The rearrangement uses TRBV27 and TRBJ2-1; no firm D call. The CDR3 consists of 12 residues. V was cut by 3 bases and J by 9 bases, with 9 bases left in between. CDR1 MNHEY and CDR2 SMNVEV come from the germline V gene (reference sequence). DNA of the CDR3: TGTGCCAGCAGTTTCGGGTCCCTTGAGCAGTTCTTC. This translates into CASSFGSLEQFF.

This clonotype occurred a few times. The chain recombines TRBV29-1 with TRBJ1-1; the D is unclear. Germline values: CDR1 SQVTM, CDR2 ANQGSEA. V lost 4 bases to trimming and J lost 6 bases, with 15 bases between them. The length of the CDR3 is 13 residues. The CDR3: CSVALSLSAEAFF. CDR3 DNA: TGCAGCGTTGCTTTGTCCCTTAGCGCTGAAGCTTTCTTT.

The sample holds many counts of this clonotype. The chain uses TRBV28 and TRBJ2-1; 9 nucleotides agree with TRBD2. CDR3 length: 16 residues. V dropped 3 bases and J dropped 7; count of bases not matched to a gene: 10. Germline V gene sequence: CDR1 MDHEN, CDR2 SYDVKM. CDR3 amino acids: CASSLVAGGWGNEQFF. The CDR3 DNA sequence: TGTGCCAGCAGTTTGGTTGCGGGAGGGTGGGGTAATGAGCAGTTCTTC.

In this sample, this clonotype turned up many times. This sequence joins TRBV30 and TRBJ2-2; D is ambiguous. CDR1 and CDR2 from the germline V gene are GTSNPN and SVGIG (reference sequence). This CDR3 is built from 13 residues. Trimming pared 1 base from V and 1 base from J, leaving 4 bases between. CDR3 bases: TGTGCCTGGAGTGACGGGAACACCGGGGAGCTGTTTTTT. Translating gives CAWSDGNTGELFF.

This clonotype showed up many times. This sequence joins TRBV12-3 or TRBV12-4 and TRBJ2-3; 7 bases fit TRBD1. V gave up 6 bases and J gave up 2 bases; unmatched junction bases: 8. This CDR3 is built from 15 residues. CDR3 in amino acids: CASRVQGKLTDTQYF. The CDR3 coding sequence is TGTGCCAGCAGGGTACAGGGGAAACTCACAGATACGCAGTATTTT.

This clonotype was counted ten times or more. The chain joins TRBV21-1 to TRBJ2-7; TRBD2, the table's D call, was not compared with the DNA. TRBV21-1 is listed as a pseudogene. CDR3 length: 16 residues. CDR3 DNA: TGTGCCAGCAGCAAAGTAGGATTCGAGGGTAGGGACGAGCAGTACTTC. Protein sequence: CASSKVGFEGRDEQYF.

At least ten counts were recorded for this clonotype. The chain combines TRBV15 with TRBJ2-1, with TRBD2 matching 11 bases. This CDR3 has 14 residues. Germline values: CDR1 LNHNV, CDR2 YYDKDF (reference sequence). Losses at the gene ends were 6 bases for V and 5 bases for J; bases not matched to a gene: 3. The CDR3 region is CATRSSGRNNEQFF. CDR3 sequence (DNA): TGTGCCACCAGATCTAGCGGGAGGAACAATGAGCAGTTCTTC. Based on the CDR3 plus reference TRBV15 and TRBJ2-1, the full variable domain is DAMVIQNPRYQVTQFGKPVTLSCSQTLNHNVMYWYQQKSSQAPKLLFHYYDKDFNNEADTPDNFQSRRPNTSFCFLDIRSPGLGDTAMYLCATRSSGRNNEQFFGPGTRLTVL.

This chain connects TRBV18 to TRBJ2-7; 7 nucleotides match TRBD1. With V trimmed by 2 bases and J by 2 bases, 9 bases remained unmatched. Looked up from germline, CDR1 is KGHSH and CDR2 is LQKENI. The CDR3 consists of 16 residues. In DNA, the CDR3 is TGTGCCAGCTCACCAATTGACAGGGCCACCCCCTACGAGCAGTACTTC. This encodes CASSPIDRATPYEQYF.

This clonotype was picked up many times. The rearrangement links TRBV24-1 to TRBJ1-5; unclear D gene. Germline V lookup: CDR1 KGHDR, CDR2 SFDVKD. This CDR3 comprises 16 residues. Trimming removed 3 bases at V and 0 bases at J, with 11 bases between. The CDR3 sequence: CATSDHPGSSNQPQHF. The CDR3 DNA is TGTGCCACCAGTGATCACCCGGGGAGTAGCAATCAGCCCCAGCATTTT.

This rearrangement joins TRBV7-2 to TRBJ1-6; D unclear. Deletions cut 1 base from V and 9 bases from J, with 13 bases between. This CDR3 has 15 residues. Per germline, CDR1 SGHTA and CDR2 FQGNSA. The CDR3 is CASSLVVDRSSPLHF. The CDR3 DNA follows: TGTGCCAGCAGCTTAGTAGTGGACCGGAGTTCACCCCTCCACTTT.

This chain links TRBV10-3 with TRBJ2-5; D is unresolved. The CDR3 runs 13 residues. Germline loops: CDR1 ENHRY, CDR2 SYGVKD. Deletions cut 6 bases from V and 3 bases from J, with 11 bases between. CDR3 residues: CAISVDGKETQYF. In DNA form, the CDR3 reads TGTGCCATCAGCGTAGATGGGAAAGAGACCCAGTACTTC.

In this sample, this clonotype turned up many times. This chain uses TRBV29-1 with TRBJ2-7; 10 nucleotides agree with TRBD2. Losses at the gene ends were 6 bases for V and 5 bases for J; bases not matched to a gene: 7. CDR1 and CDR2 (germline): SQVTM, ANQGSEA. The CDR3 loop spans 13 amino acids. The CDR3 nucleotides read TGCAGCGTCCTCAGCGGGAGGGCCCACGAGCAGTACTTC. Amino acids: CSVLSGRAHEQYF.

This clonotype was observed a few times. The CDR3 DNA is TGTGCCACCAGCAGAGGTCAGGGGGAGCAGCAGTACTTC. Its translation: CATSRGQGEQQYF. This chain links TRBV15 with TRBJ2-7; 7 nucleotides match TRBD1. Germline loops: CDR1 LNHNV, CDR2 YYDKDF (reference sequence). CDR3 length equals 13 residues. V trimming: 1 base; J trimming: 8 bases; junction bases outside the gene matches: 5.

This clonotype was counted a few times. As DNA, the CDR3 is TGTGCCACGGTCGTCCCGGGACAGGCCGCTGGAGCTTTCTTT. Translating gives CATVVPGQAAGAFF. The chain uses TRBV28 and TRBJ1-1, with 8 bases that match TRBD1. This CDR3 region has 14 residues. From germline, CDR1 is MDHEN and CDR2 SYDVKM. The V gene end was trimmed by 10 bases and the J gene end by 10 bases; junction bases not matched to a gene: 17.

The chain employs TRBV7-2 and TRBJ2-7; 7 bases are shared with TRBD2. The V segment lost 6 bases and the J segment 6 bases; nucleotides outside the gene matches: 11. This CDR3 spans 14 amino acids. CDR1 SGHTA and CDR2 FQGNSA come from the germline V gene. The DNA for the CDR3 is TGTGCCAGCAGTTATTCCGGACTAGAGGGCGAGCAGTACTTC. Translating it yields CASSYSGLEGEQYF.